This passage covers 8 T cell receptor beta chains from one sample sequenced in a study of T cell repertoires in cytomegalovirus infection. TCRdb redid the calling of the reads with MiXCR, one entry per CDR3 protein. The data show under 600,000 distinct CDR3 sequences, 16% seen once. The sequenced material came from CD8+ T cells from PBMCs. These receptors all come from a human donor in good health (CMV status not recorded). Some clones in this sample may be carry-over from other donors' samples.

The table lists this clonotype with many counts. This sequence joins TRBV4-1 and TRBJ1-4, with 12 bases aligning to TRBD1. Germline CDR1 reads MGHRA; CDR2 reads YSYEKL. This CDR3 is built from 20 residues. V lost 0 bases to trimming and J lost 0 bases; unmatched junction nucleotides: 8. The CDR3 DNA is TGCGCCAGCAGCCAAGATGAGGCCGGGACAGGGGGCACAACTAATGAAAAACTGTTTTTT. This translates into CASSQDEAGTGGTTNEKLFF.

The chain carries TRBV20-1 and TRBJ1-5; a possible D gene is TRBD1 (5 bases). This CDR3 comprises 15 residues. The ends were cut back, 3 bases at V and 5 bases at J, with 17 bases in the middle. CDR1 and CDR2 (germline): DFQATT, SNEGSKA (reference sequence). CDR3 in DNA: TGCAGTGCTAGCCTTCCCGACAGCCCCGATCAGCCCCAGCATTTT. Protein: CSASLPDSPDQPQHF.

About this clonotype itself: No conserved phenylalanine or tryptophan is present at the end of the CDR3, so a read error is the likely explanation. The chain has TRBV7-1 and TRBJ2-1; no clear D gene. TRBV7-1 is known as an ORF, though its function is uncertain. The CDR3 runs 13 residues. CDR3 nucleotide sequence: TGTGCCAGTAGCTTAGTGCCGAACAATGAGCAGTTCTTA. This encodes CASSLVPNNEQFL.

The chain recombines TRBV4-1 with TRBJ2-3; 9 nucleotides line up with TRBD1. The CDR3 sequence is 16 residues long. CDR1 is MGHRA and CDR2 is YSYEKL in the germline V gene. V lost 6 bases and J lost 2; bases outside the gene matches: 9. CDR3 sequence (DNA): TGCGCCAGCAGTACAGGGGGCGTCGGGATCACAGATACGCAGTATTTT. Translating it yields CASSTGGVGITDTQYF.

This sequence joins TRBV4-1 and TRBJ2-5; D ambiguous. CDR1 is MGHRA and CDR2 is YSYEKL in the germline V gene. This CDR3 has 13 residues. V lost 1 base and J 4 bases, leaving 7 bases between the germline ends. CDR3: CASSQVLVETQYF. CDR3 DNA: TGCGCCAGCAGCCAAGTTTTGGTAGAGACCCAGTACTTC.

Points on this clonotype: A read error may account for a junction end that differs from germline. The CDR3 reads CVSINRDRVTGELFF. In nucleotides, the CDR3 is TGTGTCAGCATAAACCGGGACAGGGTCACCGGGGAGCTGTTTTTT. The chain has TRBV5-8 and TRBJ2-2, with 9 bases matching TRBD1. This CDR3 is built from 15 residues. The germline V gene encodes CDR1 SGHTS and CDR2 YDEGEE.

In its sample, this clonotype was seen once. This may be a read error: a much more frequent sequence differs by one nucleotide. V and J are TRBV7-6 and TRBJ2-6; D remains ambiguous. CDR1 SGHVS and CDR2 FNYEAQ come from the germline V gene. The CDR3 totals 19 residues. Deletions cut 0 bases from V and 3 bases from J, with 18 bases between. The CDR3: CASSLAHRVLLYGANVLTF. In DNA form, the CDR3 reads TGTGCCAGCAGCTTAGCGCACCGGGTTCTACTCTATGGGGCCAACGTCCTGACTTTC.

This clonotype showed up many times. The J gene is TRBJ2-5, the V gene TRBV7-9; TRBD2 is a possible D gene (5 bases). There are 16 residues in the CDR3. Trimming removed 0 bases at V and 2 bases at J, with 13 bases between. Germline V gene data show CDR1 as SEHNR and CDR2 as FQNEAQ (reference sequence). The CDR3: CASSLALLERQETQYF. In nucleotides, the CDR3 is TGTGCCAGCAGCTTAGCGCTACTAGAGCGTCAAGAGACCCAGTACTTC.